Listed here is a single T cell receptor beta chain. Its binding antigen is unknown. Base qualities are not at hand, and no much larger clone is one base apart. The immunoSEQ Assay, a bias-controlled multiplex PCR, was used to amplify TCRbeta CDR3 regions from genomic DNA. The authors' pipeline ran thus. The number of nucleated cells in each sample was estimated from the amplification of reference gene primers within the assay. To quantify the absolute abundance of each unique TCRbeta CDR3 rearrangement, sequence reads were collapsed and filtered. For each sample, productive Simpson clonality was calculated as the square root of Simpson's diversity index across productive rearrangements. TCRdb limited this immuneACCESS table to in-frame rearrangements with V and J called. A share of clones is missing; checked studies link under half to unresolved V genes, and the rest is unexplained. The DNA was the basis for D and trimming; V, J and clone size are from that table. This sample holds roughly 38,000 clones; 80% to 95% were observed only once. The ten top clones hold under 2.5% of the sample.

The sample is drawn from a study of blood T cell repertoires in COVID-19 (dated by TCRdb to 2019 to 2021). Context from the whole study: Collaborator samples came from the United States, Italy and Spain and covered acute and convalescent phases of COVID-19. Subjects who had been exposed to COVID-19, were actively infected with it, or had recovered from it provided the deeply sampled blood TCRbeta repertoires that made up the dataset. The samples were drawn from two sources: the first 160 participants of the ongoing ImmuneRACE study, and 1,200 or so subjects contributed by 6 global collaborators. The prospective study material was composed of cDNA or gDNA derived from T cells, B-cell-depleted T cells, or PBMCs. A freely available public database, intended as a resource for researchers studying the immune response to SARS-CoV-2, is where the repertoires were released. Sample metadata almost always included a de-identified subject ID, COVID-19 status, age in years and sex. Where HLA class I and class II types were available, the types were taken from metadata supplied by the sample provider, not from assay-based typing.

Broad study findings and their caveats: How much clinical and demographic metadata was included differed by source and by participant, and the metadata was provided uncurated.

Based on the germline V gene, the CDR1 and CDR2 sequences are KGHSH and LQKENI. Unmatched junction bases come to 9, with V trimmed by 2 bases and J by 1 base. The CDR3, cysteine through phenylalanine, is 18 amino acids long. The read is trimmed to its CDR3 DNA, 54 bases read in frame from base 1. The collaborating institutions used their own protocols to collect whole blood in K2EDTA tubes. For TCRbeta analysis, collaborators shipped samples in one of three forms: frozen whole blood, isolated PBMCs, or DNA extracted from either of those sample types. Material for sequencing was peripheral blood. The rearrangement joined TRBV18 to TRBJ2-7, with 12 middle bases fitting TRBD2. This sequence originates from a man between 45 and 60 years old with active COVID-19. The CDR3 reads CASSPGGRTSGISYEQYF. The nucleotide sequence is TGTGCCAGCTCACCAGGGGGTAGGACTAGCGGGATTTCCTACGAGCAGTACTTC. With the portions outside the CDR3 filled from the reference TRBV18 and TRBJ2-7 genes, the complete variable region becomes NAGVMQNPRHLVRRRGQEARLRCSPMKGHSHVYWYRQLPEEGLKFMVYLQKENIIDESGMPKERFSAEFPKEGPSILRIQQVVRGDSAAYFCASSPGGRTSGISYEQYFGPGTRLTVT.